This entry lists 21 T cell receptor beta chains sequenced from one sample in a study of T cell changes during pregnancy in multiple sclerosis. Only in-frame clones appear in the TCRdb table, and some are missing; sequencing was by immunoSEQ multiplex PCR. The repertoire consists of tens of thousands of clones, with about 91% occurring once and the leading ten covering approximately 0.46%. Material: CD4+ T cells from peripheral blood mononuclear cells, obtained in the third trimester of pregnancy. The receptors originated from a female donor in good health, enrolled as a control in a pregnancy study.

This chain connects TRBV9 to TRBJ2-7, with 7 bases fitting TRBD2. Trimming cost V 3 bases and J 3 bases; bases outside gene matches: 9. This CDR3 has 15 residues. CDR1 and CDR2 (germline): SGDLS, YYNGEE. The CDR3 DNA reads TGTGCCAGCAGCGCACGGGGGGAGGCAGGCTACGAGCAGTACTTC. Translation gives CASSARGEAGYEQYF.

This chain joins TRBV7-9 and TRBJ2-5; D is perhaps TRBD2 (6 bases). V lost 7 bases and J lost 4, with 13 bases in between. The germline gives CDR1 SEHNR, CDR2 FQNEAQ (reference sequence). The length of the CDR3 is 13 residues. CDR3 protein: CASTFSGPETQYF. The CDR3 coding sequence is TGTGCCAGCACCTTTAGCGGACCAGAGACCCAGTACTTC.

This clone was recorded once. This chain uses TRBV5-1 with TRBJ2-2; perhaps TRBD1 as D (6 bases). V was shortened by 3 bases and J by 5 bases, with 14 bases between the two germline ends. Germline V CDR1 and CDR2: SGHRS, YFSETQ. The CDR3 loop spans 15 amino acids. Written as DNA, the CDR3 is TGCGCCAGCAGCTCGGGACAAGTGGGAACCGGGGAGCTGTTTTTT. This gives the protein CASSSGQVGTGELFF.

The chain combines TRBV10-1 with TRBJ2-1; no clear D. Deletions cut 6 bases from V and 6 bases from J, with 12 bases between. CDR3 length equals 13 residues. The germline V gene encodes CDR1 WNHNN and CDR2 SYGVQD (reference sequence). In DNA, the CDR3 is TGCGCCAGCAGACAGTCCGGATCCAATGAGCAGTTCTTC. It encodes CASRQSGSNEQFF.

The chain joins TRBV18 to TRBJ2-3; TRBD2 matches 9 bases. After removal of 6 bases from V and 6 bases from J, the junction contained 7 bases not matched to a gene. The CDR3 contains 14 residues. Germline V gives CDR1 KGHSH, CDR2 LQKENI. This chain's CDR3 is CASSPGLADDTQYF. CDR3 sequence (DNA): TGTGCCAGCTCTCCGGGACTAGCTGACGATACGCAGTATTTT.

The CDR3 bases are TGTGCCAGCAGACCACAGGGGCCCCAAGAGACCCAGTACTTC. Residues: CASRPQGPQETQYF. This sequence joins TRBV6-5 and TRBJ2-5; TRBD1 matches at 7 bases. J gave up 1 base and V 6 bases, and 5 bases lay outside the gene matches. The CDR3 has 14 amino acids. Germline V gene lookup returns CDR1 MNHEY and CDR2 SVGAGI.

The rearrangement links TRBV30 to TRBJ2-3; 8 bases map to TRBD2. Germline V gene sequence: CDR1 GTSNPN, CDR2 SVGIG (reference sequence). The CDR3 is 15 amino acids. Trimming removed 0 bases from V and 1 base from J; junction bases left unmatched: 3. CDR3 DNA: TGTGCCTGGAGTGTAGTCGGGGGGGGCACAGATACGCAGTATTTT. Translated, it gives CAWSVVGGGTDTQYF.

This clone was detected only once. This chain's CDR3 is CASSEITGYGYTF. The CDR3 region has the DNA TGTGCCAGCAGTGAAATCACAGGGTATGGCTACACCTTC. This chain connects TRBV6-1 to TRBJ1-2; the D gene is possibly TRBD1 (6 bases). CDR3 length equals 13 residues. CDR1 is MNHNS and CDR2 is SASEGT in the germline V gene. V lost 2 bases and J 5 bases, leaving 9 bases between the germline ends.

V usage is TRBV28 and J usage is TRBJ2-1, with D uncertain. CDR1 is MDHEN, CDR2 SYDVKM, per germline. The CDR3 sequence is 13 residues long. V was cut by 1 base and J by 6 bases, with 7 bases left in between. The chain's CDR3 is CASSLYSTNEQFF. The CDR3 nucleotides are TGTGCCAGCAGTTTATACAGCACCAATGAGCAGTTCTTC.

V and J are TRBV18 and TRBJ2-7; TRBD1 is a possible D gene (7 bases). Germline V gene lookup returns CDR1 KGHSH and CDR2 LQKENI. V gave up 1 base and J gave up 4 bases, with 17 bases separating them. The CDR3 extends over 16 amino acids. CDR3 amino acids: CASSPLGSGGKYEQYF. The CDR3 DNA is TGTGCCAGCTCACCACTCGGGTCAGGGGGGAAGTACGAGCAGTACTTC.

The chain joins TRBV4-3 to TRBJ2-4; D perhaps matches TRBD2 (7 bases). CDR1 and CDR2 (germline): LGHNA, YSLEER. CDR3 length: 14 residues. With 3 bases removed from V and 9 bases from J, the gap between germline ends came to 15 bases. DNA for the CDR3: TGCGCCAGCAGCCAGGGGGCAGGGAGGGGCATTCAGTACTTC. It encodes CASSQGAGRGIQYF.

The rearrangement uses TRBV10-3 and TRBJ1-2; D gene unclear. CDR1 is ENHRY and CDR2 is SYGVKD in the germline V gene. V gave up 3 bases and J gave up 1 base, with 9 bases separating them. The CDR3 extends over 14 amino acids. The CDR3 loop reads CAISESGSNYGYTF. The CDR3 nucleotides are TGTGCCATCAGTGAATCTGGGAGTAACTATGGCTACACCTTC.

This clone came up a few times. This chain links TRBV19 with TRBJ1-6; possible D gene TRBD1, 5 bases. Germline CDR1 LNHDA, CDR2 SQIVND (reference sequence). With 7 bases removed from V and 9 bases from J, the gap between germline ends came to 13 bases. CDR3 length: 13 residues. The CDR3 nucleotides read TGTGCCAGTACTCCACAGGAGGGTTCACCCCTCCACTTT. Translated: CASTPQEGSPLHF.

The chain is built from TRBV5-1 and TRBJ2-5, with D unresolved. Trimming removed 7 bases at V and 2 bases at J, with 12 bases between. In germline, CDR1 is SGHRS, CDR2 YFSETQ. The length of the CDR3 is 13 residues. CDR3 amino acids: CASCDAVQETQYF. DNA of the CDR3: TGCGCCAGCTGTGACGCGGTTCAAGAGACCCAGTACTTC.

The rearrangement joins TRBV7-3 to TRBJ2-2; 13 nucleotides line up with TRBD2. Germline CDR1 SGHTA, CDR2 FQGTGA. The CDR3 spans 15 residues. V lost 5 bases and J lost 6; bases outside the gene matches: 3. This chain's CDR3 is CASSRTSGSAGELFF. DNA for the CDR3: TGTGCCAGCAGCCGGACTAGCGGGAGCGCCGGGGAGCTGTTTTTT.

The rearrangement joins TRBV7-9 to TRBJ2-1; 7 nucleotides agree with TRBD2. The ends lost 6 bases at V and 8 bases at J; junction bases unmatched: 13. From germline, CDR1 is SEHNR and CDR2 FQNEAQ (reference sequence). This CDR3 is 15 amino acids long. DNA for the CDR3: TGTGCCAGCAGTCCTTCAGCGGGGCCAGGGTATGAGCAGTTCTTC. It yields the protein CASSPSAGPGYEQFF. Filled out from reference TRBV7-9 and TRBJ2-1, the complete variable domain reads DTGVSQNPRHKITKRGQNVTFRCDPISEHNRLYWYRQTLGQGPEFLTYFQNEAQLEKSRLLSDRFSAERPKGSFSTLEIQRTEQGDSAMYLCASSPSAGPGYEQFFGPGTRLTVL.

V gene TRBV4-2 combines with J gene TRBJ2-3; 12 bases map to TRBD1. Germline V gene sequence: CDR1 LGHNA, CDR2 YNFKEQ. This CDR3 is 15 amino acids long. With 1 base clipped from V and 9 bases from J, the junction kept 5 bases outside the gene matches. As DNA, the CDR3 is TGTGCCAGCAGCCAAGGGGGACAGGGGGCCGACACGCAGTATTTT. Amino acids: CASSQGGQGADTQYF.

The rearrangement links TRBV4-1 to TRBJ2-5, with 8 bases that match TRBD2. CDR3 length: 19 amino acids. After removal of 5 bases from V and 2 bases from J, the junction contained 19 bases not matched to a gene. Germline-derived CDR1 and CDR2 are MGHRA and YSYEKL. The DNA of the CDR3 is TGCGCCAGCAGCTCGTCAGAGGTTTTCGCGGGGGGTCCTCAAGAGACCCAGTACTTC. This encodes CASSSSEVFAGGPQETQYF.

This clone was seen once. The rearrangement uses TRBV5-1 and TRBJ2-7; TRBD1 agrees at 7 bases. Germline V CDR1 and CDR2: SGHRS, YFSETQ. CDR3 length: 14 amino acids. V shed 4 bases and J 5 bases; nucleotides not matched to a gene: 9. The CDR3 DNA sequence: TGCGCCAGCAGCACAGGGGATTTACTACACGAGCAGTACTTC. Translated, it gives CASSTGDLLHEQYF.

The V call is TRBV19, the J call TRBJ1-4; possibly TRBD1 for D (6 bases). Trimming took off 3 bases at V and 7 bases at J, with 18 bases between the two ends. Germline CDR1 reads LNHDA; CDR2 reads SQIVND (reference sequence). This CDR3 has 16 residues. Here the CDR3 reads CASSMVTAGEGEKLFF. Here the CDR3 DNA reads TGTGCCAGTAGTATGGTCACCGCAGGGGAAGGTGAAAAACTGTTTTTT.

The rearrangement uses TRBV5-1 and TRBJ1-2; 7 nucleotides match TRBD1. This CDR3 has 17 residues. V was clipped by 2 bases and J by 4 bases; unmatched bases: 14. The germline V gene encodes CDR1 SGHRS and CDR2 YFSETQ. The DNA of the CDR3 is TGCGCCAGCAGCTTAACGACAGGGCCCCACAACCCCTATGGCTACACCTTC. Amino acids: CASSLTTGPHNPYGYTF.